The sequence of this T cell receptor beta chain was determined in a study of cytomegalovirus exposure and HLA in healthy donors (dated by TCRdb to 2016 to 2017). For the study in its entirety: An earlier analysis of roughly 570 of the donors reported 276 Gb of sequence data and around 100 million unique TCR beta sequences obtained from around 180 million T cells. About 280 gigabases of sequencing data and 70 million to 100 million unique TCR sequences made up an early release that covered nearly 650 HLA-typed donors. Of the 398 genotyped donors, approximately 80% fell in the genetic ancestry cluster associated with self-reported Caucasian donors. The study aimed to test whether cataloging public T cell receptors could reveal signatures of past pathogen exposure. The T cell repertoires of 700 or so subjects were profiled by immunosequencing and related to cytomegalovirus serostatus. A separate validation cohort of roughly 130 different subjects was used in addition to the approximately 700-subject first cohort. The study combined high-throughput TCR immunosequencing, statistical association of individual TCRs with disease status, and machine learning to predict cytomegalovirus infection status. A later analysis re-analyzed previously published TCR beta repertoires from roughly 690 donors and added high-resolution HLA genotyping to study TCR occurrence patterns. Rather than drawing on any new phenotypic data, the later analysis identified candidate immune exposures from TCR beta sequences and the way those sequences occurred across donors. An earlier analysis of several hundred of the donors used high-throughput TCR beta sequencing to judge whether each TCR beta V gene segment behaved as functional or pseudogenic. Alongside the repertoire data, information on donor age, sex, ethnicity and CMV serostatus was compiled. A later genetic analysis took genome-wide SNP genotypes for about 55% of the roughly 670 donors and used that subset as a discovery cohort. Every repertoire in the discovery cohort had been generated on one and the same sequencing platform. Both class I and class II loci were covered by HLA typing, at four-digit resolution. Typing coverage differed by locus: A, B, C, DRB1 and DQB1 were typed in roughly 620-630 donors, DQA1 in about 500, DPA1 in around 600, and DPB1 in just under 490. Because of strong linkage in the cohort, five DR-DQ haplotypes were treated as single units for association and clustering. On average, 235,054 unique TCR beta nucleotide sequences were sequenced per donor among 300 to 500 genotyped donors of the cohort, with 15% to 20% of those sequences being non-productive.

In total, 600 or so healthy bone marrow donors made up the cohort. At the time of sampling, all cohort members were nominally healthy, though unrecorded immune exposures were likely present. The donor was CMV seronegative and was included in the group of a few hundred seronegative cohort members. Each donor provided a peripheral blood sample, and peripheral blood mononuclear cells were used for TCR beta sequencing. The Qiagen DNeasy Blood Extraction Kit was used to extract genomic DNA from the blood cell samples. Trimming accounts for 6 bases at V and 4 bases at J, while the number of junction bases matched to no gene is 16. The germline V gene sets CDR1 to MDHEN and CDR2 to SYDVKM. Reading from cysteine to phenylalanine, the CDR3 counts 17 amino acids. Only the CDR3 region is kept as DNA, spanning 51 bases read in frame from base 1. Overall results and qualifications from the work: According to a later analysis, most CMV-associated TCR beta chains appeared to be HLA-restricted, and the HLA associations seemed to be driven largely by CMV exposure. This cohort had only TCR beta chains sequenced, and the lack of alpha or paired-chain data limited which features could be detected. Some IMGT-functional V segments, including TRBV6-2 and TRBV6-3, could not be distinguished by the 87-base-pair reads and were therefore excluded. Most TCR sequences were observed very rarely across donors, whereas some public TCRs were present in many individuals. A later genetic analysis associated a missense DCLRE1C variant with V-gene and J-gene trimming of TCR beta chains, and an independent cohort replicated the association. In a later analysis, HLA-associated TCR beta chains showed more clonal expansion and lower generation probabilities than non-associated chains that were equally common. A cluster of highly shared sequence variants was judged likely to be a technical artifact of the sequencing pipeline. A further reported finding was that TCR beta sequences accurately predicted the HLA-A and HLA-B alleles for most subjects in the first cohort. Linkage disequilibrium might explain the correlated functional status among segregating V segments, but an unknown experimental factor could not be ruled out. The authors suggested that the approach could potentially be generalized to other disease states and immunological phenotypes. Assigning TCR associations to individual alleles was difficult when HLA alleles, especially DR and DQ, strongly co-occurred. In vitro tests confirmed that a few of the cytomegalovirus-associated TCR beta chains recognize cytomegalovirus antigens. A later analysis found that TCR association rates varied across HLA loci, with DRB1 alleles showing the most associated TCRs and HLA-C alleles the fewest. The study gave a list of under 200 TCR beta chains associated with cytomegalovirus. Cytomegalovirus status was reported to be diagnosed by the classifier with high specificity and sensitivity in both the original and validation cohorts. Immune exposure information for the cohort was limited to CMV serostatus. According to a later genetic analysis, donors in an Asian-associated ancestry cluster had fewer N-insertions in productive TCRs than the approximately 710-donor mean. In a later analysis, several top co-occurrence clusters were reported to appear linked to parvovirus B19, influenza, CMV and Epstein-Barr virus. Because HLA typing was missing for some donors at each locus, association tests included only the typed subset. The presence/absence analyses assumed that sequencing depth was roughly uniform across donors, and that assumption may not be true. Because counts were too low, seventeen rarely observed V segments, including chromosome 9 orphons, were excluded from the earlier analysis of several hundred of the donors. An earlier analysis of approximately 590 of the donors showed that most TCR beta V segments appeared in productive rearrangements either about 87% or about 30% of the time, which broadly matched IMGT annotations. In a later analysis, 16,951 TCR beta sequences were associated with specific HLA alleles at a false discovery rate of 0.05.

A word on this clone: The clone's antigen remains unknown. The record has no base qualities; no much larger clone is one base away.

The method behind the library was the immunoSEQ multiplex PCR assay. A mixture of 60 forward primers for TCR Vbeta segments and 13 reverse primers for TCR Jbeta segments was used in the multiplex PCR. A multiplex PCR assay on genomic DNA amplified the CDR3 region of rearranged TCR beta genes. On the Illumina HiSeq System, the amplified TCR beta libraries were sequenced as 87-base-pair reads. As for the original processing: A later analysis counted approximately 84 million unique TCR beta chains across the 700 or so repertoires, and 9 million to 14 million of these chains were shared by at least two donors. Raw reads were error-corrected and collapsed into unique sequences by a nearest-neighbor algorithm in which closely related sequences were merged to remove PCR and sequencing errors. V, D and J gene segments were assigned by aligning CDR3 sequences to IMGT reference sequences. For a sequence to be retained, a match of at least six nucleotides was required to both a V gene segment and a J gene segment. A rearrangement was called productive if the CDR3 had no stop codons and remained in frame with V and J, and every other rearrangement was called non-productive. Following IMGT convention, CDR3 was defined as the stretch from the second conserved V-encoded cysteine up to the conserved J-encoded phenylalanine. The earlier analysis of about 530 of the donors excluded any sequence lacking an unambiguous match to a single V gene segment. In an earlier analysis of some 590 of the donors, a V segment was called functional when productive rearrangements were above 56.7%, and segregating when the standard deviation between donors exceeded 5%. A statistical classification framework was built for diagnosing cytomegalovirus status from the catalog of TCR beta chain sequences. V and J gene assignment, in a later analysis, came from comparing TCR nucleotide sequences with IMGT/GENE-DB human TR gene sequences. Using the TCRdist pipeline, a later analysis assigned CDR3 sequences along with most-parsimonious VDJ recombination scenarios. In a later analysis, each TCR beta chain was defined by its CDR3 amino acid sequence together with its V-gene family, and reads lacking a unique V-gene family were excluded. A later analysis removed 450 to 600 highly shared, low-generation-probability nucleotide sequences to deal with suspected cross-contamination and a sequencing artifact. For each public chain, a later analysis derived a clonal expansion index from normalized ranks of inferred template counts within each repertoire. In a later analysis, generation probabilities were computed using a VDJ recombination model fitted to out-of-frame rearrangements, and the results were checked against IGoR. In a later analysis, hypergeometric tests were used to score TCR-TCR, TCR-HLA and TCR-CMV co-occurrence, with a repertoire-size bias correction applied to TCR pairs. To estimate false discovery rates, a later analysis permuted the HLA or CMV assignments 20 times. A later analysis grouped co-occurring TCRs with DBSCAN, adding TCRdist sequence similarity when clustering within HLA-allele-positive subsets. For co-occurrence clustering, repertoires with fewer than 30,000 or more than 120,000 public chains were excluded, along with 5 or 6 repertoires with anomalous nucleotide sharing. This is the immuneACCESS table as TCRdb keeps it, with only in-frame sequences that have V and J called. A part of the clones is gone; compared with another copy, unresolved V genes explain less than half, and the rest is unexplained. The DNA was the basis for D and trimming; V, J and clone size are from that table. The sample table holds some 120,000 clones, of which roughly 70% were seen once. Clones ranked in the top ten supply approximately 3.8% of the sample.

The source material was PBMCs. The TCR originated in a man in his thirties or forties in good health and CMV-seronegative. The receptor chain draws on TRBV28 and TRBJ2-3, and 7 junctional nucleotides match TRBD1. The CDR3 protein sequence reads: CASSLTELAQGPDTQYF. The nucleotide sequence reads as follows: TGTGCCAGCAGCCTCACGGAATTGGCACAGGGGCCAGATACGCAGTATTTT. Beyond the CDR3, the reference TRBV28 and TRBJ2-3 genes provide the residues; the full variable domain reads: DVKVTQSSRYLVKRTGEKVFLECVQDMDHENMFWYRQDPGLGLRLIYFSYDVKMKEKGDIPEGYSVSREKKERFSLILESASTNQTSMYLCASSLTELAQGPDTQYFGPGTRLTVL.